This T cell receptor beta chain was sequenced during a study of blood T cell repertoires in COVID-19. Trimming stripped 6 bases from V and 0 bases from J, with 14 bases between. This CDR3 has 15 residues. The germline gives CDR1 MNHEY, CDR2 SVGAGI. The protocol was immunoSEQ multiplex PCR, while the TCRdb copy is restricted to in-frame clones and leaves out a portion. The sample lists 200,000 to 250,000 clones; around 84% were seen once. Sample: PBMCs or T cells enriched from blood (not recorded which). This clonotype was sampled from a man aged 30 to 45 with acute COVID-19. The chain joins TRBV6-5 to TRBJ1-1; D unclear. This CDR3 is CASSPEQFMNTEAFF. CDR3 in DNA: TGTGCCAGCAGCCCCGAACAGTTCATGAACACTGAAGCTTTCTTT.